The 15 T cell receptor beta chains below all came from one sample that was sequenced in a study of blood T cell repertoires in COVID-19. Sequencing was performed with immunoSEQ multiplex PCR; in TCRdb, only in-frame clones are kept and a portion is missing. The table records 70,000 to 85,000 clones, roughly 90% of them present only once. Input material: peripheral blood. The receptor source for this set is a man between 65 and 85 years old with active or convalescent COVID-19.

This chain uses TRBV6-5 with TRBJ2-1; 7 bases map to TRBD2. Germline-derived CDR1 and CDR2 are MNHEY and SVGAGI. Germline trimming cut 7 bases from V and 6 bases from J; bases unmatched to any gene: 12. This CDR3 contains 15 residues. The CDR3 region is CASTVRGESGNEQFF. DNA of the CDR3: TGTGCCAGCACCGTACGGGGGGAGTCGGGCAATGAGCAGTTCTTC.

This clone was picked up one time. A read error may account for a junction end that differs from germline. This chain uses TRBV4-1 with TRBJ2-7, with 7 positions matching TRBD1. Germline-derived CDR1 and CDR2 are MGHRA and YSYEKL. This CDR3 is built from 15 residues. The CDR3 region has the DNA TGCGCCAGCAGCCAAGATTACAGGGGATCCCCAGAGCGGTACTTC. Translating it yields CASSQDYRGSPERYF.

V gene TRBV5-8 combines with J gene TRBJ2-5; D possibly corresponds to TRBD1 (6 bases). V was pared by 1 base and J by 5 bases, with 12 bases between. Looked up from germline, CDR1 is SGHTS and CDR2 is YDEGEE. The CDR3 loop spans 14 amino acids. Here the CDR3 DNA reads TGTGCCAGCAGCTTGAGACAGGTCGAGGAGACCCAGTACTTC. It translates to CASSLRQVEETQYF.

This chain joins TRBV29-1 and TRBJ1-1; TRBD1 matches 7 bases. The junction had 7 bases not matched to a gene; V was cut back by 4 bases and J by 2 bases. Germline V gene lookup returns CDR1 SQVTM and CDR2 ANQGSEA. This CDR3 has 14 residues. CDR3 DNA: TGCAGCGTTGCCCCGACAGGGCTTAACACTGAAGCTTTCTTT. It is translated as CSVAPTGLNTEAFF.

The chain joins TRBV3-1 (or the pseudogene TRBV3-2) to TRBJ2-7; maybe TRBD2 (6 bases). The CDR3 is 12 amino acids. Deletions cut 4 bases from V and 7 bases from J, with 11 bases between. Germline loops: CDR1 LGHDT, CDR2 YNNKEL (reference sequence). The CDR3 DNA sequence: TGTGCCAGCAGCCCAGGACTATTAGAGCAGTACTTC. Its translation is CASSPGLLEQYF.

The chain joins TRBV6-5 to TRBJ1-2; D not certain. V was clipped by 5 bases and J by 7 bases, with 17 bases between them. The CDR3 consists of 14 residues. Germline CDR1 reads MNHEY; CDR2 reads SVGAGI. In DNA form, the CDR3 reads TGTGCCAGCAGTCGCGGCCAGCTCCCCCTTGGCTACACCTTC. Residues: CASSRGQLPLGYTF.

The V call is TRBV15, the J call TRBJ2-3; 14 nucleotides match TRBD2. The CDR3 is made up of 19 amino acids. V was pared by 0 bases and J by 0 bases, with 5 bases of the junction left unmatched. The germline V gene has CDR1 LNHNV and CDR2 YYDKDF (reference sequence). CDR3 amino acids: CATSRDRGLAGDSTDTQYF. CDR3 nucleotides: TGTGCCACCAGCAGAGATAGGGGACTAGCGGGAGATAGCACAGATACGCAGTATTTT. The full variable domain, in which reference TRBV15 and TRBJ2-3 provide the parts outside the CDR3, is DAMVIQNPRYQVTQFGKPVTLSCSQTLNHNVMYWYQQKSSQAPKLLFHYYDKDFNNEADTPDNFQSRRPNTSFCFLDIRSPGLGDTAMYLCATSRDRGLAGDSTDTQYFGPGTRLTVL.

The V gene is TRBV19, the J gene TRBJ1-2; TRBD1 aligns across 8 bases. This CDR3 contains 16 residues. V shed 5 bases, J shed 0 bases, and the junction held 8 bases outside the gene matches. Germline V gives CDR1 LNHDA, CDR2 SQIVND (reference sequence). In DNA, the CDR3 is TGTGCCAGTAGTCCGCGACAGGGGTACTCTAACTATGGCTACACCTTC. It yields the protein CASSPRQGYSNYGYTF.

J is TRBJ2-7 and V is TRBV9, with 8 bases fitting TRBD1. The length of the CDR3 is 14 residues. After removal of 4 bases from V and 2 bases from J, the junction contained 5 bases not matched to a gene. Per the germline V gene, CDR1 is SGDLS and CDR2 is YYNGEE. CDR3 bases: TGTGCCAGCAGCCAACGGACAGGGCCCTACGAGCAGTACTTC. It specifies CASSQRTGPYEQYF.

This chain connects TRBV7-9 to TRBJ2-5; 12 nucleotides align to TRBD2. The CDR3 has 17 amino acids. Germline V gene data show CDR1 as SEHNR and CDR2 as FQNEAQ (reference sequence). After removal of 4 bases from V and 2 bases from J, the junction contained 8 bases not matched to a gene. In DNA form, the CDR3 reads TGTGCCAGCAGCTCGGGACTAGCGGGTGGGGAACAAGAGACCCAGTACTTC. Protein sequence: CASSSGLAGGEQETQYF. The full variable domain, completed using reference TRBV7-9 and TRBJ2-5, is DTGVSQNPRHKITKRGQNVTFRCDPISEHNRLYWYRQTLGQGPEFLTYFQNEAQLEKSRLLSDRFSAERPKGSFSTLEIQRTEQGDSAMYLCASSSGLAGGEQETQYFGPGTRLLVL.

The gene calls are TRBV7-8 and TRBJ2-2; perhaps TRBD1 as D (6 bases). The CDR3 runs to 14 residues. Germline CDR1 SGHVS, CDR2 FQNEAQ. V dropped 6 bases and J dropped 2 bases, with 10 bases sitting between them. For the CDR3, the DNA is TGTGCCAGCAGACGGACAGCCAACACCGGGGAGCTGTTTTTT. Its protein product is CASRRTANTGELFF.

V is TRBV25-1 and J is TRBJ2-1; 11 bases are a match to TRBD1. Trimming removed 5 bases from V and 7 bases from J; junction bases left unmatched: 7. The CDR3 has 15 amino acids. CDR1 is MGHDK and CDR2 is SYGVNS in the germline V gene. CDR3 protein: CASSTPGQGDNEQFF. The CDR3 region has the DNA TGTGCCAGCAGTACCCCGGGACAGGGGGATAATGAGCAGTTCTTC.

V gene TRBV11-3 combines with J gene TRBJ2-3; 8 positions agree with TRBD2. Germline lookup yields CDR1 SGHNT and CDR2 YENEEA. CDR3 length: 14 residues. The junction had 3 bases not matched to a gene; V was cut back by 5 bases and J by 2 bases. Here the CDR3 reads CASSRSGNTDTQYF. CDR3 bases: TGTGCCAGCAGCCGTAGCGGGAACACAGATACGCAGTATTTT.

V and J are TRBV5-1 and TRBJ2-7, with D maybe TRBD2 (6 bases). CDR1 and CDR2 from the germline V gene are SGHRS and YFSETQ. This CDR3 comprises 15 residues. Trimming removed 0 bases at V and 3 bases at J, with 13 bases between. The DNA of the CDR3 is TGCGCCAGCAGCTTGGCCTTAGGAGGGAGCTACGAGCAGTACTTC. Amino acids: CASSLALGGSYEQYF.

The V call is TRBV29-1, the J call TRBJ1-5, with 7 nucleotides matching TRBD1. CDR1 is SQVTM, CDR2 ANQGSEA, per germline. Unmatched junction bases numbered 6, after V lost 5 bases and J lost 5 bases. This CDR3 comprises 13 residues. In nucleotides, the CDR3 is TGCAGCGTTCGGGACAGTCCCGATCAGCCCCAGCATTTT. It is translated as CSVRDSPDQPQHF.